The clone carrying this T cell receptor beta chain was counted between two and nine times. Clones were read by immunoSEQ multiplex PCR, and TCRdb kept only the in-frame ones, dropping some. The sample has around 160,000 clones; approximately 87% are singletons. Germline V gene lookup returns CDR1 DFQATT and CDR2 SNEGSKA (reference sequence). The V segment lost 3 bases and the J segment 9 bases; nucleotides outside the gene matches: 18. CDR3 length equals 17 residues. This sample was taken from a study of blood T cell repertoires in COVID-19. Overall study: The analysed material was cDNA or gDNA that came from T cells, B-cell-depleted T cells, or PBMCs.

The receptor was derived from a woman in her seventies with COVID-19, enrolled during active disease. V usage is TRBV20-1 and J usage is TRBJ2-1; 9 bases align to TRBD2. Sequencing was performed on peripheral blood. CDR3 region: CSASSPIGGGARVEQFF. For the CDR3, the DNA is TGCAGTGCTAGTTCTCCTATAGGCGGGGGGGCCAGGGTTGAGCAGTTCTTC.